The source of this T cell receptor beta chain is a study of cytomegalovirus exposure and HLA in healthy donors. Amplification used 60 Vbeta primers and 13 Jbeta primers. Using immunoSEQ multiplex PCR, the repertoire was profiled, and TCRdb retains in-frame clones only, with some absent. The sample yields about 150,000 clones, approximately 80% seen once. Of note for this clone: Its antigen is not known. This sample also contains other DNA sequences that code for the same CDR3.

The CDR3 is made up of 12 amino acids. Germline CDR1 and CDR2: SGHVS and FNYEAQ. Trimming left V 2 bases short and J 7 bases short, with 9 bases between. Study-wide results and limits: In a later analysis, 17,000 or so TCR beta sequences were associated with HLA alleles at 0.05 false discovery rate. Among immune exposure information, only CMV serostatus was available. Excluded were some V segments that proved indistinguishable, including TRBV6-2 and TRBV6-3.

This TCR was sampled from a man aged 25 to 45 in good health and CMV-seropositive. The specimen was PBMCs. The chain employs TRBV7-6 and TRBJ2-7; the D is unclear. CDR3 sequence reads: CASSLIPGEQYF. The DNA for the CDR3 is TGTGCCAGCAGCTTAATCCCCGGGGAGCAGTACTTC.